The clone carrying this T cell receptor beta chain came up many times. This sample stems from a study of blood T cells in healthy people across ages. A second roughly 6 to 12 cycle PCR used barcoded and J-beta primers. TCRdb redid the calling of the 5' RACE reads with MiXCR, one entry per CDR3 protein. The table lists 600,000 to 650,000 distinct CDR3 sequences, 45% to 65% of them singletons. Trimming cost V 3 bases and J 7 bases, with 9 bases left between them. In germline, CDR1 is SQVTM, CDR2 ANQGSEA. The CDR3 spans 12 residues. The genes are TRBV29-1 and TRBJ1-4, with D unclear. Sequencing used blood. The TCR was taken from a man in his sixties in good health. The CDR3 coding sequence is TGCAGCGTTGAGGTGGGAGGTGAAAAACTGTTTTTT. This encodes CSVEVGGEKLFF.